Each of the 17 T cell receptor beta chains below was sequenced from the same sample in a study of CD8 T cells in Susac syndrome. About 0.45 to 1 ug RNA was reverse transcribed with random hexamers. MiXCR, run by TCRdb on the immunoSEQ multiplex PCR reads, gives a single entry per CDR3 protein. The sample lists some 130,000 distinct CDR3 sequences, more than 85% occurring once. The sequenced sample was CD8+ T cells from PBMCs. Source of these receptors: a human donor with Susac syndrome.

V and J are TRBV9 and TRBJ2-1, with 9 bases fitting TRBD2. Germline V CDR1 and CDR2: SGDLS, YYNGEE. This CDR3 contains 17 residues. V gave up 2 bases and J gave up 6 bases; unmatched junction bases: 12. The CDR3 DNA is TGTGCCAGCAGCGTTGAACCGGGACTAGCTACGCTCAATGAGCAGTTCTTC. Amino acid sequence: CASSVEPGLATLNEQFF.

This clonotype was seen once. This chain connects TRBV6-4 to TRBJ2-7; TRBD1 is a possible D gene (6 bases). The germline gives CDR1 MRHNA, CDR2 SNTAGT. V was trimmed by 6 bases and J by 0 bases, leaving 18 bases between them. This CDR3 has 16 residues. CDR3 region: CASREFDRLYSYEQYF. CDR3 sequence (DNA): TGTGCCAGCAGAGAGTTCGACAGGTTATACTCCTACGAGCAGTACTTC.

This clonotype was counted a few times. J is TRBJ2-2 and V is TRBV12-3 or TRBV12-4; D not certain. V lost 3 bases and J lost 6, with 2 bases in between. This CDR3 is built from 11 residues. This CDR3 is CASSFAGELFF. DNA for the CDR3: TGTGCCAGCAGTTTCGCCGGGGAGCTGTTTTTT.

This clonotype was seen just once. CDR3 nucleotides: TGTGCCAGCAGCCAAGATCTGCGGGGCCCGTACTTC. Its protein is CASSQDLRGPYF. V and J are TRBV3-1 and TRBJ2-7; tentative D call: TRBD2 (6 bases). This CDR3 is built from 12 residues. Trimming took off 0 bases at V and 12 bases at J, with 12 bases between the two ends. Germline CDR1 reads LGHDT; CDR2 reads YNNKEL (reference sequence).

The rearrangement uses TRBV5-6 and TRBJ2-7; D unclear. This CDR3 spans 13 amino acids. Deletions cut 0 bases from V and 3 bases from J, with 7 bases between. In germline, CDR1 is SGHDT, CDR2 YYEEEE. The CDR3 DNA sequence: TGTGCCAGCAGCTTGGCCCTAAACTACGAGCAGTACTTC. Protein: CASSLALNYEQYF.

The J gene is TRBJ2-5, the V gene TRBV4-1, with 8 nucleotides matching TRBD2. V shed 4 bases and J 5 bases; nucleotides not matched to a gene: 18. This CDR3 is 18 amino acids long. CDR1 is MGHRA, CDR2 YSYEKL, per germline. CDR3 sequence: CASSPLSSGIRGRETQYF. The CDR3 nucleotides are TGCGCCAGCAGCCCCCTCAGTAGCGGGATAAGGGGTCGGGAGACCCAGTACTTC.

The V and J genes are TRBV20-1 and TRBJ1-1, with D perhaps TRBD1 (6 bases). This CDR3 contains 13 residues. CDR1 is DFQATT, CDR2 SNEGSKA, per germline (reference sequence). V was cut by 5 bases and J by 4 bases, with 14 bases left in between. This CDR3 is CSAQGGVSTEAFF. The DNA of the CDR3 is TGCAGTGCTCAAGGGGGGGTAAGCACTGAAGCTTTCTTT.

This chain links TRBV4-1 with TRBJ1-1; D not certain. Germline CDR1 reads MGHRA; CDR2 reads YSYEKL. Trimming took off 0 bases at V and 3 bases at J, with 14 bases between the two ends. This CDR3 comprises 16 residues. The CDR3 coding sequence is TGCGCCAGCAGCCAAGAAACGCTTGGGGTGGACACTGAAGCTTTCTTT. Its translation is CASSQETLGVDTEAFF.

J is TRBJ1-5 and V is TRBV5-1; maybe TRBD1 (5 bases). The V end was cut by 3 bases, the J end by 7 bases, with 14 bases between. The CDR3 loop spans 14 amino acids. Germline V gene sequence: CDR1 SGHRS, CDR2 YFSETQ. The DNA of the CDR3 is TGCGCCAGCAGCTCCGGGGACTTTTCGCAGCCCCAGCATTTT. This gives the protein CASSSGDFSQPQHF.

V usage is TRBV13 and J usage is TRBJ2-6, with D uncertain. The V end lost 1 base, the J end lost 0 bases, and 7 bases lay between the germline ends. The V gene's germline CDR1 is PRHDT and CDR2 FYEKMQ (reference sequence). This CDR3 contains 16 residues. The CDR3 DNA sequence: TGTGCCAGCAGCTTAGTTGGCCACTCTGGGGCCAACGTCCTGACTTTC. It yields the protein CASSLVGHSGANVLTF.

The chain recombines TRBV27 with TRBJ2-1; D is possibly TRBD2 (6 bases). The germline gives CDR1 MNHEY, CDR2 SMNVEV (reference sequence). This CDR3 comprises 15 residues. The V gene lost 1 base and the J gene lost 6 bases, with 13 bases spanning the gap. DNA for the CDR3: TGTGCCAGCAGTTTATTAGGAGGGACGCCCAATGAGCAGTTCTTC. Translating it yields CASSLLGGTPNEQFF.

The CDR3 loop reads CASSYSIQGAYGYTF. For the CDR3, the DNA is TGTGCCAGCAGTTACTCGATTCAGGGGGCCTATGGCTACACCTTC. This chain joins TRBV6-5 and TRBJ1-2; 8 bases fit TRBD1. The germline V gene encodes CDR1 MNHEY and CDR2 SVGAGI. V shed 0 bases, J shed 4 bases, and the junction held 4 bases outside the gene matches. The CDR3 extends over 15 amino acids.

This clonotype was seen a few times. The chain uses TRBV7-3 and TRBJ2-1, with 8 bases aligning to TRBD2. Germline assignment: CDR1 SGHTA and CDR2 FQGTGA. The length of the CDR3 is 14 residues. V gave up 5 bases and J gave up 4 bases; unmatched junction bases: 4. Written as DNA, the CDR3 is TGTGCCAGCAGCGCGGGAGGTTTGTACAATGAGCAGTTCTTC. Encoded protein: CASSAGGLYNEQFF.

Here the CDR3 reads CASSTGQRATNEKLFF. The CDR3 region has the DNA TGTGCCAGCAGCACAGGACAGCGGGCAACTAATGAAAAACTGTTTTTT. The rearrangement links TRBV13 to TRBJ1-4; a weak D match, TRBD1 (6 bases). Germline V gives CDR1 PRHDT, CDR2 FYEKMQ (reference sequence). Trimming took off 5 bases at V and 0 bases at J, with 13 bases between the two ends. The CDR3 runs 16 residues.

The chain uses TRBV7-8 and TRBJ2-7; TRBD2 matches 10 bases. Losses at the gene ends were 5 bases for V and 1 base for J; bases not matched to a gene: 8. The CDR3 totals 16 residues. From germline, CDR1 is SGHVS and CDR2 FQNEAQ. CDR3 sequence: CASSTPGLALSYEQYF. Here the CDR3 DNA reads TGTGCCAGCAGCACACCGGGACTAGCGTTATCCTACGAGCAGTACTTC.

The genes are TRBV15 and TRBJ2-1; 15 bases align to TRBD2. Germline CDR1 is LNHNV and CDR2 is YYDKDF (reference sequence). The J segment lost 4 bases and the V segment lost 5 bases, leaving 3 bases of the junction unmatched. The CDR3 covers 16 residues. This CDR3 reads CATSGLAGGPYNEQFF. CDR3 DNA sequence: TGTGCCACCAGCGGACTAGCGGGAGGGCCGTACAATGAGCAGTTCTTC.

The J gene is TRBJ2-3, the V gene TRBV9; D remains ambiguous. Germline CDR1 and CDR2: SGDLS and YYNGEE. Trimming removed 4 bases from V and 6 bases from J, with 12 bases in between. This CDR3 has 13 amino acids. The CDR3 DNA sequence: TGTGCCAGCAGCCCCCCTAGGGTGGATACGCAGTATTTT. Translation gives CASSPPRVDTQYF.